This TCR beta chain is from a study of T-cell reconstitution after alpha-beta-depleted transplantation in children. Trimming cost V 5 bases and J 0 bases, with 11 bases left between them. The V gene's germline CDR1 is MNHEY and CDR2 SMNVEV (reference sequence). The CDR3 runs 15 residues. This clonotype was detected ten times or more. Preparing the TCRbeta library involved the use of unique molecular identifiers. Each CDR3 protein is one row after TCRdb ran MiXCR on the PCR reads. The table has fewer than 130,000 distinct CDR3 sequences, 10% seen once. The source is a human donor who donated a stem cell graft to a child with acute lymphoblastic leukemia. The material sequenced was PBMCs from the stem cell graft donor, taken from the stem cell graft. The rearrangement uses TRBV27 and TRBJ2-1; TRBD2 might be the D (5 bases). The CDR3 reads CASSLRTVSYNEQFF. As DNA, the CDR3 is TGTGCCAGCAGTCTAAGGACTGTCTCCTACAATGAGCAGTTCTTC.